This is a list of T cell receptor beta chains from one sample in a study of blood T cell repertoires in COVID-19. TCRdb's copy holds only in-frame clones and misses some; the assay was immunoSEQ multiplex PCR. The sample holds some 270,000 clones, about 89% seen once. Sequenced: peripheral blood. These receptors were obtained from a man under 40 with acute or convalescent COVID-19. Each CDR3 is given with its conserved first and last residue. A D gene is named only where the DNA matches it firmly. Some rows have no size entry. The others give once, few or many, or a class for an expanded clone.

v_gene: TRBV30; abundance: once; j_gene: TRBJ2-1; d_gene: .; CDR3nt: TGTGCCTGGAGTGCGGTTTTTAGTAATGAGCAGTTCTTC; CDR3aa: CAWSAVFSNEQFF
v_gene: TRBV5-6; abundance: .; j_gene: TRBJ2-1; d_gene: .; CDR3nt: TGTGCCAGCAGCTTCGGTCGTGGTAGCCATTACAATGAGCAGTTCTTC; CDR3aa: CASSFGRGSHYNEQFF
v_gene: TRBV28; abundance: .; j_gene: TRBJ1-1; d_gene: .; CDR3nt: TGTGCCAGCAGTTTATGGGGGAGGATGAACACTGAAGCTTTCTTT; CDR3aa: CASSLWGRMNTEAFF
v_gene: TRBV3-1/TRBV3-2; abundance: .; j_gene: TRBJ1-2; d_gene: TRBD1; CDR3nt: TGTGCCAGCAGCCAAGTACAGGGGGCCAATGGCTACACCTTC; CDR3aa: CASSQVQGANGYTF
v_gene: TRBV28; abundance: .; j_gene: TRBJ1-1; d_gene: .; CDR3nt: TGTGCCAGCAGTTTTGGGGGGGCGCGGGATGCTTTCTTT; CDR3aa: CASSFGGARDAFF
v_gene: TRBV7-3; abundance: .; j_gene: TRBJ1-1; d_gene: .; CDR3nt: TGTGCCAGCAGCAAACCCCTGGAGAGAGAAGCTTTCTTT; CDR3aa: CASSKPLEREAFF
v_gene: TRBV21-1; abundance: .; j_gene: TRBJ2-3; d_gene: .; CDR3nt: TGTGCCAGCAGCAAGGGACTAGCGGGAGCCACTAGCACAGATACGCAGTATTTT; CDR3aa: CASSKGLAGATSTDTQYF
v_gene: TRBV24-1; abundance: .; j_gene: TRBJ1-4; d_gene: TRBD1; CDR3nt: TGTGCCACCAGGGGACAGGGGAAACTGTTTTTT; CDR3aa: CATRGQGKLFF
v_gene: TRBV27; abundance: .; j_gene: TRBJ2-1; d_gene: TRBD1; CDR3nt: TGTGCCAGCAGCACAGGGGATGGCGCGTTTTTCTTC; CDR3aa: CASSTGDGAFFF
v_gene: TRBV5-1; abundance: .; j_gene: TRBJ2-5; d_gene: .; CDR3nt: TGCGCCAGCAGCCAGATAAGTGTGCAGGAGACCCAGTACTTC; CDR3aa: CASSQISVQETQYF
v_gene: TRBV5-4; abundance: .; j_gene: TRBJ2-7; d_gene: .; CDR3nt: TGTGCCAGCAGCTCCAGGGGGGCGAAGGTGGAGCAGTACTTC; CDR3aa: CASSSRGAKVEQYF
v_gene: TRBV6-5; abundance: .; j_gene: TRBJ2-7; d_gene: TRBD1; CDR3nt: TGTGCCAGCAGCCGGGACAGGGGCTCCTACGAGCAGTACTTC; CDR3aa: CASSRDRGSYEQYF
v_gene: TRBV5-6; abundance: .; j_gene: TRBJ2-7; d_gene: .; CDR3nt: TGTGCCAGCAGCTCCGAGGGGGCCTACGAGCAGTACTTC; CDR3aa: CASSSEGAYEQYF
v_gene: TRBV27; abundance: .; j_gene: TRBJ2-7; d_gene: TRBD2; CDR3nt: TGTGCCAGCAGACCCGGACTAGCGGGCACCTACGAGCAGTACTTC; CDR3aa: CASRPGLAGTYEQYF
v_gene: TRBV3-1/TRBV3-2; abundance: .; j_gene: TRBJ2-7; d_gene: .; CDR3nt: TGTGCCAGCAGCCAAAGGGACTTCATATACGAGCAGTACTTC; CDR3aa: CASSQRDFIYEQYF